This TCR beta chain was identified during a study of T cells in Graves' hyperthyroidism and ophthalmopathy. Regarding the study as a whole: In the blood, most expanded thyroid clonotypes above 0.001 appeared as well.

The source material, RNA transcripts, was used to amplify TCR beta CDR3 regions. First-round RT-PCR of the TCR CDR3 relied on the HTBI primer set. MiXCR, applied by TCRdb to the multiplex PCR reads, yields one record per CDR3 protein. The profile shows 450,000 to 650,000 distinct CDR3 sequences, roughly 15% of them singletons. The CDR3 has 16 residues. Trimming cost V 5 bases and J 0 bases; bases outside gene matches: 5. CDR1 MDHEN and CDR2 SYDVKM come from the germline V gene. Reasons for excluding patients were uncontrolled infection, other autoimmune disease, pregnancy or lactation. Fresh 10 ml peripheral blood yielded PBMCs. This clonotype was counted ten times or more. Its cognate antigen is unknown.

Sequenced: blood. The source is a woman aged 18-29 years with Graves' ophthalmopathy. The V and J genes are TRBV28 and TRBJ1-5; 9 nucleotides align to TRBD1. The CDR3 reads CASSLQGAVSNQPQHF. The CDR3 DNA sequence: TGTGCCAGCAGTCTACAGGGGGCCGTTAGCAATCAGCCCCAGCATTTT.